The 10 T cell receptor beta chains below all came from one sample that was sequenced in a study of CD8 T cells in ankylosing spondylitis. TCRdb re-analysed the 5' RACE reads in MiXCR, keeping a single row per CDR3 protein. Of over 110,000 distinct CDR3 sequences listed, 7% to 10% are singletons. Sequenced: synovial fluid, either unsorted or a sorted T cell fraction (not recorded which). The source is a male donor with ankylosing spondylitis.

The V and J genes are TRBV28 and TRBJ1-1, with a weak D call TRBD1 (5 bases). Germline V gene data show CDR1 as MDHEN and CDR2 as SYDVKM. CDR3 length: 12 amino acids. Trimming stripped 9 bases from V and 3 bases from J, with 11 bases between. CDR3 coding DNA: TGTGCCAGTTCGGGACGATACACTGAAGCTTTCTTT. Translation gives CASSGRYTEAFF. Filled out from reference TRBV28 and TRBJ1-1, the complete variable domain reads DVKVTQSSRYLVKRTGEKVFLECVQDMDHENMFWYRQDPGLGLRLIYFSYDVKMKEKGDIPEGYSVSREKKERFSLILESASTNQTSMYLCASSGRYTEAFFGQGTRLTVV.

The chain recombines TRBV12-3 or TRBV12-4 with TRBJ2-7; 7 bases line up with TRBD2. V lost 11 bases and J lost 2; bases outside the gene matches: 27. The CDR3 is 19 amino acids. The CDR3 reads CAFSLLRENAGASTYEQYF. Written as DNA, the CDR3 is TGTGCCTTCAGTTTATTACGTGAAAATGCGGGAGCGTCGACCTACGAGCAGTACTTC.

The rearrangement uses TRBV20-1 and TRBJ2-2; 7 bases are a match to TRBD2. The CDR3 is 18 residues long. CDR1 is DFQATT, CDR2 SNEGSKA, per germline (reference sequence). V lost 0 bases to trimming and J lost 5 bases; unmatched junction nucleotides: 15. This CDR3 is CSARDLMGGRIGTGELFF. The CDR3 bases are TGCAGTGCTAGAGATCTGATGGGAGGGCGCATCGGAACCGGGGAGCTGTTTTTT.

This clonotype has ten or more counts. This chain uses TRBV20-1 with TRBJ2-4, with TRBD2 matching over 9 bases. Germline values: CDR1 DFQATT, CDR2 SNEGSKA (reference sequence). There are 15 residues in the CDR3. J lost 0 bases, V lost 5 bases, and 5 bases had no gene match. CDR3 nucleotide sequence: TGCAGTGCTCAGAAACTAGCGGGAGCCAAAAACATTCAGTACTTC. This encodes CSAQKLAGAKNIQYF.

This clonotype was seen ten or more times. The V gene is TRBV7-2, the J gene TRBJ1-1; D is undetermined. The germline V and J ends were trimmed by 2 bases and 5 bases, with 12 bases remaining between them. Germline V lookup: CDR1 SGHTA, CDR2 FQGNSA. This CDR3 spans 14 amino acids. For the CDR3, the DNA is TGTGCCAGCAGCTTATACATTAACCCAACTGAAGCTTTCTTT. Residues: CASSLYINPTEAFF.

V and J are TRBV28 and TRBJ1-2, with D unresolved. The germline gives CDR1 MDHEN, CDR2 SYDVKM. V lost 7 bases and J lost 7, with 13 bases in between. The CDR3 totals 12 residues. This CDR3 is CASTRSTGGYTF. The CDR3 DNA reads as TGTGCCAGCACAAGGTCAACGGGTGGCTACACCTTC.

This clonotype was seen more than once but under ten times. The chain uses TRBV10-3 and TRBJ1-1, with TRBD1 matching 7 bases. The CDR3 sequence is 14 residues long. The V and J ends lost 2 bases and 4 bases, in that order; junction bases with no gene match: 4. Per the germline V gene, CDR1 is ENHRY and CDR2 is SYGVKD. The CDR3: CAISEPSGGTEAFF. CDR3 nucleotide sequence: TGTGCCATCAGTGAGCCCTCAGGGGGCACTGAAGCTTTCTTT.

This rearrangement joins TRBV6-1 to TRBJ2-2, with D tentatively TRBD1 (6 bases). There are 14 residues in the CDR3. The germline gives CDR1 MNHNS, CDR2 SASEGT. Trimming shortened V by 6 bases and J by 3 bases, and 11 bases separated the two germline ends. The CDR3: CASRDGQYTGELFF. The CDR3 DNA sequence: TGTGCCAGCAGGGACGGACAGTACACCGGGGAGCTGTTTTTT.

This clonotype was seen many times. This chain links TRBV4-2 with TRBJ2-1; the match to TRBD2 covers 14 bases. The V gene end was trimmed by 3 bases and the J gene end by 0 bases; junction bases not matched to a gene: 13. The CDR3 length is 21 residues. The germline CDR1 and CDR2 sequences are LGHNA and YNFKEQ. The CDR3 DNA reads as TGTGCCAGCAGCCATATTTCAGGACTAGCGGGAGGTTGGGGCTCCTACAATGAGCAGTTCTTC. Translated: CASSHISGLAGGWGSYNEQFF.

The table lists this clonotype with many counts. This chain's CDR3 is CATSDPIGGGALYEQFF. CDR3 sequence (DNA): TGTGCCACCAGTGATCCTATAGGGGGGGGGGCACTCTATGAGCAGTTCTTC. This sequence joins TRBV24-1 and TRBJ2-1, with D possibly being TRBD2 (7 bases). V was shortened by 3 bases and J by 8 bases, with 22 bases between the two germline ends. Germline CDR1 and CDR2: KGHDR and SFDVKD. The CDR3 spans 17 residues.